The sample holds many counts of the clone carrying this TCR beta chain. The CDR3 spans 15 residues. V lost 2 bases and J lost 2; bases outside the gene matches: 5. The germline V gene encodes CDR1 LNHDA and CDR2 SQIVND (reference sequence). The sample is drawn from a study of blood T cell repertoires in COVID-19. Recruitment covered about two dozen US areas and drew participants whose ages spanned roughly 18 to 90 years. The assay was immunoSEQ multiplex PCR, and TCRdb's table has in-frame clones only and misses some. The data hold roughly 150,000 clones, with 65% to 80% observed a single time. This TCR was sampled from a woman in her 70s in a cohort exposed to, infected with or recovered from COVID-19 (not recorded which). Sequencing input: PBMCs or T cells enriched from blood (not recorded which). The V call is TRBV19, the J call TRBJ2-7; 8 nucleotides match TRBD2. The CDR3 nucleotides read TGTGCCAGTAGTATATCGGGAGGGGCCGCCTACGAGCAGTACTTC. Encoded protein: CASSISGGAAYEQYF.